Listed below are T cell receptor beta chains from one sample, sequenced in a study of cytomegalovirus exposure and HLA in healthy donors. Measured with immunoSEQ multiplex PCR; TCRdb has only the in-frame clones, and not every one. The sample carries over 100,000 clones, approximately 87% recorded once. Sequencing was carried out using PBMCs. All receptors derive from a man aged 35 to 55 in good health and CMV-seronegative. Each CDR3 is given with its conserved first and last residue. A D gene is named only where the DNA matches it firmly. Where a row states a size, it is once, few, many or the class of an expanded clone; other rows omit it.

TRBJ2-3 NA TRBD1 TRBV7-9 CASSPHRGPRTDTQYF TGTGCCAGCAGCCCTCACAGGGGTCCTCGCACAGATACGCAGTATTTT
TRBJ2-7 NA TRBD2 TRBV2 CASSTSRYEQYF TGTGCCAGCTCGACTAGCAGGTACGAGCAGTACTTC
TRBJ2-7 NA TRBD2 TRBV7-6 CASSLREAGGSYEQYF TGTGCCAGCAGCTTAAGGGAAGCGGGAGGGTCCTACGAGCAGTACTTC
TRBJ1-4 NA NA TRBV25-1 CASSENWARGTNEKLFF TGTGCCAGCAGTGAAAACTGGGCCCGAGGGACTAATGAAAAACTGTTTTTT
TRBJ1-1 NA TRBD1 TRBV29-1 CSVSDRVINMDTEAFF TGCAGCGTATCCGACAGGGTCATCAATATGGACACTGAAGCTTTCTTT
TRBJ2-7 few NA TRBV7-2 CASSFGDYSYEQYF TGTGCCAGCAGCTTTGGAGACTACTCCTACGAGCAGTACTTC
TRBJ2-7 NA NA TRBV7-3 CASSDSSYEQYF TGTGCCAGCAGCGATAGCTCCTACGAGCAGTACTTC
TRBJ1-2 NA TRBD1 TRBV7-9 CASSSGTGDGYTF TGTGCCAGCAGCTCCGGGACAGGGGATGGCTACACCTTC
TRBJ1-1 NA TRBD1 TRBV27 CASSPRTGPEAFF TGTGCCAGCAGTCCCAGGACAGGACCTGAAGCTTTCTTT
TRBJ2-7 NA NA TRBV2 CASSGPMAYEQYF TGTGCCAGCAGTGGGCCAATGGCCTACGAGCAGTACTTC
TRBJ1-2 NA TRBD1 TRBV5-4 CASSLDRGVDGYTF TGTGCCAGCAGCTTGGACAGGGGGGTGGATGGCTACACCTTC
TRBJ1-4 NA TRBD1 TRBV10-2 CASSETGGEKLFF TGCGCCAGCAGTGAGACAGGGGGTGAAAAACTGTTTTTT
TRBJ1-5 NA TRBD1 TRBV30 CAWSQGAGQPQHF TGTGCCTGGTCACAGGGGGCGGGTCAGCCCCAGCATTTT
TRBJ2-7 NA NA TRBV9 CASSSRQGAYEQYF TGTGCCAGCAGCTCCCGCCAAGGAGCCTACGAGCAGTACTTC
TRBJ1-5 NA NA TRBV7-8 CASSLGWTNRADQPQHF TGTGCCAGCAGCTTAGGCTGGACAAATCGGGCCGATCAGCCCCAGCATTTT
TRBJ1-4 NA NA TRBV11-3 CASSSGPGRDEKLFF TGTGCCAGCAGCTCTGGCCCAGGGCGAGATGAAAAACTGTTTTTT
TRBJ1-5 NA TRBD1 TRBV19 CASSVQGAQPQHF TGTGCCAGTAGTGTACAGGGGGCTCAGCCCCAGCATTTT
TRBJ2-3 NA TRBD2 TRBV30 CAWGAGGPDTQYF TGTGCCTGGGGGGCGGGAGGCCCAGATACGCAGTATTTT
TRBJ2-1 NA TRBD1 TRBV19 CASSTTGGREQFF TGTGCCAGTAGTACTACAGGGGGCCGTGAGCAGTTCTTC
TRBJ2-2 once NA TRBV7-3 CASSPGDFNTGELFF TGTGCCAGCAGCCCGGGGGACTTTAACACCGGGGAGCTGTTTTTT
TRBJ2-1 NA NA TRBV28 CASSSPGLIYNEQFF TGTGCCAGCAGTTCCCCGGGACTGATATACAATGAGCAGTTCTTC
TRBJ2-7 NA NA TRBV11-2 CASSLVAALGFYEQYF TGTGCCAGCAGCTTAGTAGCGGCCCTAGGGTTCTACGAGCAGTACTTC
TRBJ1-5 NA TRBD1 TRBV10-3 CAIGQGADQPQHF TGTGCCATCGGGCAGGGGGCAGATCAGCCCCAGCATTTT
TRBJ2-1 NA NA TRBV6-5 CASGQPYNEQFF TGTGCCAGCGGACAGCCTTACAATGAGCAGTTCTTC
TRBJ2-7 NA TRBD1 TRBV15 CATSINRGQGIYEQYF TGTGCCACCAGCATTAACAGGGGGCAGGGGATCTACGAGCAGTACTTC
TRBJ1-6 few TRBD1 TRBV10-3 CAINRDRGSPLHF TGTGCCATCAATCGGGACAGGGGATCACCCCTCCACTTT
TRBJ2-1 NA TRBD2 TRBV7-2 CASSLAWGGSYNEQFF TGTGCCAGCAGCTTAGCGTGGGGGGGCTCCTACAATGAGCAGTTCTTC
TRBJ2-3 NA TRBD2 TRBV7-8 CASSSTGTSGRTDTQYF TGTGCCAGCAGCTCGACCGGGACTAGCGGGAGAACAGATACGCAGTATTTT
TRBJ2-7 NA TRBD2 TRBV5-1 CASSPGLAGLTYNEQYF TGCGCCAGCAGCCCCGGACTAGCGGGATTAACGTACAACGAGCAGTACTTC
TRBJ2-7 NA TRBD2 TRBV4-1 CASSQGNGGYEQYF TGCGCCAGCAGCCAAGGTAACGGGGGGTACGAGCAGTACTTC
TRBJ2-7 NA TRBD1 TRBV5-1 CASSSGQGKGEQYF TGCGCCAGCAGCTCGGGACAGGGAAAAGGGGAGCAGTACTTC
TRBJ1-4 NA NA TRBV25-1 CASSEFGQFNEKLFF TGTGCCAGCAGTGAATTTGGACAGTTTAATGAAAAACTGTTTTTT
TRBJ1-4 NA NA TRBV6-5 CASSYSGYREKLFF TGTGCCAGCAGTTACTCGGGGTACAGGGAAAAACTGTTTTTT
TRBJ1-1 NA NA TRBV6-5 CASSRNTEAFF TGTGCCAGCAGCCGTAACACTGAAGCTTTCTTT
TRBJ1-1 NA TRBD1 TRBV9 CASSVAPTGGNTEAFF TGTGCCAGCAGCGTAGCCCCGACAGGGGGGAACACTGAAGCTTTCTTT
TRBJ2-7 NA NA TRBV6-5 CASSPGRGGYEQYF TGTGCCAGCAGTCCGGGTAGGGGGGGCTACGAGCAGTACTTC
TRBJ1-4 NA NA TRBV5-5 CASSLRVEEKLFF TGTGCCAGCAGCCTCAGGGTGGAGGAAAAACTGTTTTTT
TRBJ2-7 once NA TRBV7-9 CASSLTQGALDEQYF TGTGCCAGCAGCTTAACACAAGGGGCGCTTGACGAGCAGTACTTC
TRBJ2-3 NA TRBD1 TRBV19 CATSHRDRGTDTQYF TGTGCCACCTCACACCGAGACAGGGGCACAGATACGCAGTATTTT
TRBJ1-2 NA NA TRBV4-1 CASSQVTSDGYTF TGCGCCAGCAGCCAGGTTACTAGTGATGGCTACACCTTC
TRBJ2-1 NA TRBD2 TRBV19 CASSIQGLANNEQFF TGTGCCAGTAGTATCCAGGGACTAGCGAACAATGAGCAGTTCTTC
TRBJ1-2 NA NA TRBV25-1 CASSESSAGGNYGYTF TGTGCCAGCAGTGAATCGTCAGCGGGGGGGAACTATGGCTACACCTTC
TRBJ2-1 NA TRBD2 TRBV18 CASSPSGGYNEQFF TGTGCCAGCTCACCCTCGGGGGGTTACAATGAGCAGTTCTTC
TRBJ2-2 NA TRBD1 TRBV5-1 CASSLNAGQGNTGELFF TGCGCCAGCAGCTTGAATGCTGGACAGGGAAACACCGGGGAGCTGTTTTTT
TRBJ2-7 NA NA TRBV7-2 CASSLGGSGYYEQYF TGTGCCAGCAGCTTAGGGGGTAGCGGCTACTACGAGCAGTACTTC
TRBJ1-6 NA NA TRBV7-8 CASSARQYYNSPLHF TGTGCCAGCAGCGCTAGACAGTACTATAATTCACCCCTCCACTTT